Following are 26 T cell receptor beta chains from one sample sequenced in a study of blood T cell repertoires in COVID-19. Here immunoSEQ multiplex PCR was the method, and the copy in TCRdb shows in-frame clones only, minus some. The sample holds hundreds of thousands of clones, 85% to 90% seen once. Sequenced input: peripheral blood. Receptor source: a woman aged 70-85 years with COVID-19, enrolled during active disease.

J is TRBJ1-4 and V is TRBV7-2, with a tentative D call TRBD1 (6 bases). Looked up from germline, CDR1 is SGHTA and CDR2 is FQGNSA. CDR3 length equals 16 residues. Trimming took off 5 bases at V and 4 bases at J, with 17 bases between the two ends. CDR3 sequence (DNA): TGTGCCAGCAGCAGGACAGTTATGCACAATAATGAAAAACTGTTTTTT. Encoded protein: CASSRTVMHNNEKLFF. Variable domain in full (rest from reference TRBV7-2 and TRBJ1-4): GAGVSQSPSNKVTEKGKDVELRCDPISGHTALYWYRQSLGQGLEFLIYFQGNSAPDKSGLPSDRFSAERTGGSVSTLTIQRTQQEDSAVYLCASSRTVMHNNEKLFFGSGTQLSVL.

J is TRBJ2-6 and V is TRBV6-1; D gene uncertain. The germline V gene encodes CDR1 MNHNS and CDR2 SASEGT. The CDR3 is 15 residues long. Trimming left V 3 bases short and J 0 bases short, with 6 bases between. The CDR3 DNA follows: TGTGCCAGCAGTGACCCCAGCTCTGGGGCCAACGTCCTGACTTTC. This sequence encodes CASSDPSSGANVLTF.

The chain employs TRBV2 and TRBJ1-2; no reliable D call. The CDR3 sequence is 14 residues long. Germline V gene lookup returns CDR1 SNHLY and CDR2 FYNNEI. Trimming removed 4 bases at V and 3 bases at J, with 12 bases between. DNA for the CDR3: TGTGCCAGCAGTGGGTTTGAGCTCGACTATGGCTACACCTTC. Translation gives CASSGFELDYGYTF.

The genes are TRBV5-1 and TRBJ2-2, with 7 bases lining up with TRBD1. This CDR3 has 16 residues. Germline CDR1 and CDR2: SGHRS and YFSETQ. The J segment lost 2 bases and the V segment lost 4 bases, leaving 8 bases of the junction unmatched. The CDR3 sequence is CASSVFAGGNTGELFF. The CDR3 bases are TGCGCCAGCAGCGTGTTTGCAGGGGGAAACACCGGGGAGCTGTTTTTT.

This chain connects TRBV18 to TRBJ1-4; D not certain. V was trimmed by 0 bases and J by 0 bases, leaving 5 bases between them. The CDR3 consists of 15 residues. From germline, CDR1 is KGHSH and CDR2 LQKENI. DNA for the CDR3: TGTGCCAGCTCACCACCCATTGCAACTAATGAAAAACTGTTTTTT. This encodes CASSPPIATNEKLFF.

The V call is TRBV27, the J call TRBJ1-2; 10 bases agree with TRBD1. The CDR3 sequence is 15 residues long. The V segment lost 1 base and the J segment 7 bases; nucleotides outside the gene matches: 6. CDR1 is MNHEY and CDR2 is SMNVEV in the germline V gene (reference sequence). CDR3 sequence: CASSLWGTGDGGYTF. The DNA of the CDR3 is TGTGCCAGCAGTTTATGGGGGACAGGGGACGGTGGCTACACCTTC.

Here the CDR3 reads CASSRIQGGPYEQYF. The CDR3 DNA reads as TGCGCCAGCAGCCGGATACAGGGGGGCCCCTACGAGCAGTACTTC. The genes are TRBV5-1 and TRBJ2-7, with 8 positions matching TRBD1. J was trimmed by 2 bases and V by 4 bases; bases with no gene match: 8. The germline V gene encodes CDR1 SGHRS and CDR2 YFSETQ. The CDR3 has 15 amino acids.

This chain uses TRBV27 with TRBJ2-6, with D tentatively TRBD1 (6 bases). Germline assignment: CDR1 MNHEY and CDR2 SMNVEV (reference sequence). V lost 4 bases and J 0 bases, leaving 25 bases between the germline ends. The CDR3 is 21 amino acids. CDR3 amino acids: CASSYITRLEVGGSGANVLTF. CDR3 nucleotide sequence: TGTGCCAGCAGTTACATTACGAGACTCGAGGTAGGGGGCTCTGGGGCCAACGTCCTGACTTTC.

The chain links TRBV5-6 to TRBJ1-1, with D maybe TRBD1 (5 bases). This CDR3 is 13 amino acids long. V was pared by 6 bases and J by 5 bases, with 14 bases between. The V gene's germline CDR1 is SGHDT and CDR2 YYEEEE. The CDR3, as DNA: TGTGCCAGCACCCTGAGTCCAGGGACTGAAGCTTTCTTT. Protein: CASTLSPGTEAFF.

The V and J genes are TRBV7-9 and TRBJ1-2, with TRBD1 matching over 10 bases. Per the germline V gene, CDR1 is SEHNR and CDR2 is FQNEAQ (reference sequence). V shed 3 bases and J 9 bases; nucleotides not matched to a gene: 13. The CDR3 is 16 residues long. CDR3 amino acids: CASSFGWDRGPLSYTF. CDR3 sequence (DNA): TGTGCCAGCAGCTTTGGGTGGGACAGGGGCCCACTAAGCTACACCTTC.

This clone was found once. This chain links TRBV7-3 with TRBJ2-3; 7 bases fit TRBD2. Trimming cost V 0 bases and J 6 bases; bases outside gene matches: 9. The CDR3 sequence is 16 residues long. The V gene's germline CDR1 is SGHTA and CDR2 FQGTGA. The CDR3 DNA sequence: TGTGCCAGCAGCTTAACGGGAGGAGCGGGGCGCGATACGCAGTATTTT. Amino acid sequence: CASSLTGGAGRDTQYF.

This chain connects TRBV9 to TRBJ1-2; D might be TRBD1 (6 bases). V gave up 0 bases and J gave up 8 bases, with 14 bases separating them. Per germline, CDR1 SGDLS and CDR2 YYNGEE. The CDR3 covers 14 residues. As DNA, the CDR3 is TGTGCCAGCAGCGTAGGTAGGACAGTCCGGGGCTACACCTTC. Its translation is CASSVGRTVRGYTF.

The chain uses TRBV24-1 and TRBJ1-1; D possibly corresponds to TRBD1 (6 bases). CDR1 and CDR2 from the germline V gene are KGHDR and SFDVKD. The ends were cut back, 8 bases at V and 1 base at J, with 7 bases in the middle. CDR3 length: 12 amino acids. The DNA for the CDR3 is TGTGCCACCAAACAGGGGAACACTGAAGCTTTCTTT. This sequence encodes CATKQGNTEAFF.

The chain couples TRBV3-1 (or the pseudogene TRBV3-2) to TRBJ1-1; possible D gene TRBD1, 5 bases. From germline, CDR1 is LGHDT and CDR2 YNNKEL (reference sequence). Trimming removed 4 bases from V and 3 bases from J, with 9 bases in between. This CDR3 is built from 13 residues. The CDR3 DNA reads TGTGCCAGCAGCCCAGGGTGGGACACTGAAGCTTTCTTT. This gives the protein CASSPGWDTEAFF.

In this sample, this clone turned up once. The gene calls are TRBV19 and TRBJ2-3; TRBD2 agrees at 10 bases. Germline V gives CDR1 LNHDA, CDR2 SQIVND (reference sequence). V gave up 7 bases and J gave up 5 bases; unmatched junction bases: 9. CDR3 size: 15 residues. The CDR3 reads CASTAGLARIDTQYF. CDR3 sequence (DNA): TGTGCCAGTACCGCGGGACTAGCGCGGATAGATACGCAGTATTTT.

The gene calls are TRBV19 and TRBJ1-4, with D hard to call. Germline CDR1 reads LNHDA; CDR2 reads SQIVND (reference sequence). This CDR3 spans 15 amino acids. V gave up 4 bases and J gave up 6 bases, with 15 bases separating them. The CDR3 DNA sequence: TGTGCCAGTAGTAGATTTGGGAGGACGGATGAAAAACTGTTTTTT. The encoded protein is CASSRFGRTDEKLFF.

The V gene is TRBV28, the J gene TRBJ2-2, with 9 bases identical to TRBD1. Germline V gene lookup returns CDR1 MDHEN and CDR2 SYDVKM. The CDR3 is 14 amino acids. The V and J ends lost 8 bases and 1 base, in that order; junction bases with no gene match: 2. The CDR3 region is CASQGQGNTGELFF. The CDR3 nucleotides read TGTGCCAGCCAGGGACAGGGGAACACCGGGGAGCTGTTTTTT.

This clone was detected once. The V and J genes are TRBV9 and TRBJ1-2; maybe TRBD1 (5 bases). The germline V and J ends were trimmed by 4 bases and 4 bases, with 8 bases remaining between them. Germline V gives CDR1 SGDLS, CDR2 YYNGEE. The CDR3 runs to 12 residues. In DNA form, the CDR3 reads TGTGCCAGCAGCTCGGGACTCTATGGCTACACCTTC. This encodes CASSSGLYGYTF.

The chain recombines TRBV3-1 (or the pseudogene TRBV3-2) with TRBJ2-7; D perhaps matches TRBD1 (6 bases). V was trimmed by 8 bases and J by 4 bases, leaving 9 bases between them. This CDR3 has 11 amino acids. Germline V gene sequence: CDR1 LGHDT, CDR2 YNNKEL (reference sequence). This CDR3 is CASARGYEQYF. The CDR3 bases are TGTGCCAGCGCCAGGGGTTACGAGCAGTACTTC.

The CDR3, as DNA: TGCGCCAGCAGCCAAGTTTCAGTACCAAAGGGGAGCTACACCTTC. Encoded protein: CASSQVSVPKGSYTF. This chain connects TRBV4-1 to TRBJ1-2; D possibly corresponds to TRBD1 (5 bases). Trimming left V 1 base short and J 9 bases short, with 18 bases between. Per the germline V gene, CDR1 is MGHRA and CDR2 is YSYEKL. The CDR3 covers 15 residues.

The chain uses TRBV9 and TRBJ1-3, with a weak D call TRBD1 (5 bases). The V gene's germline CDR1 is SGDLS and CDR2 YYNGEE. The CDR3 runs 13 residues. Trimming removed 6 bases from V and 4 bases from J, with 11 bases in between. CDR3 sequence (DNA): TGTGCCAGCACCCCAGGGTTCGGAAACACCATATATTTT. Its translation: CASTPGFGNTIYF.

The chain carries TRBV7-7 and TRBJ2-3; D is possibly TRBD1 (6 bases). CDR3 length equals 13 residues. Germline V gene lookup returns CDR1 SSHAT and CDR2 FNYEAQ (reference sequence). V lost 5 bases to trimming and J lost 5 bases, with 11 bases between them. CDR3 loop: CASSTRGGDTQYF. CDR3 coding DNA: TGTGCCAGCAGCACTAGAGGGGGAGATACGCAGTATTTT.

This chain links TRBV6-4 with TRBJ2-4; D is perhaps TRBD1 (6 bases). There are 13 residues in the CDR3. The germline V gene encodes CDR1 MRHNA and CDR2 SNTAGT. The ends were cut back, 3 bases at V and 8 bases at J, with 11 bases in the middle. CDR3 sequence: CASSEGRGDIQYF. The CDR3 nucleotides are TGTGCCAGCAGTGAGGGCAGGGGAGACATTCAGTACTTC.

The chain is built from TRBV19 and TRBJ1-4; the D is unclear. The CDR3 loop spans 16 amino acids. Trimming cost V 5 bases and J 3 bases, with 16 bases left between them. Germline V gene lookup returns CDR1 LNHDA and CDR2 SQIVND (reference sequence). CDR3 DNA: TGTGCCAGTAGTCGGGATCGTACTGGGCCTAATGAAAAACTGTTTTTT. Translation gives CASSRDRTGPNEKLFF.

This chain connects TRBV5-1 to TRBJ1-6; TRBD1 agrees at 9 bases. The CDR3 has 17 residues. Germline-derived CDR1 and CDR2 are SGHRS and YFSETQ. J was trimmed by 5 bases and V by 0 bases; bases with no gene match: 6. CDR3 DNA sequence: TGCGCCAGCAGCTTGGACCCGACAGGGGGTGATAATTCACCCCTCCACTTT. It encodes CASSLDPTGGDNSPLHF.

The J gene is TRBJ1-1, the V gene TRBV19; tentative D call: TRBD1 (6 bases). CDR1 and CDR2 from the germline V gene are LNHDA and SQIVND (reference sequence). V was pared by 4 bases and J by 3 bases, with 9 bases between. The CDR3 runs to 13 residues. For the CDR3, the DNA is TGTGCCAGTAGTACTGGGGGCTACACTGAAGCTTTCTTT. Translation gives CASSTGGYTEAFF. Full variable domain (remainder filled in from reference TRBV19 and TRBJ1-1): DGGITQSPKYLFRKEGQNVTLSCEQNLNHDAMYWYRQDPGQGLRLIYYSQIVNDFQKGDIAEGYSVSREKKESFPLTVTSAQKNPTAFYLCASSTGGYTEAFFGQGTRLTVV.